Shown below are 17 T cell receptor beta chains from a single sample sequenced in a study of blood T cells in healthy people across ages. It was with a sample-barcoded 5' primer and a J-beta primer mix that a second PCR of roughly 6 to 11 cycles was run. MiXCR was run by TCRdb on the 5' RACE reads, yielding one entry per CDR3 protein. The data contain over a million distinct CDR3 sequences, approximately 42% of them singletons. The specimen was blood. These receptors were collected from a woman aged 18-29 years in good health.

The chain carries TRBV3-1 and TRBJ1-2; D gene ambiguous. V was pared by 3 bases and J by 3 bases, with 5 bases between. CDR1 and CDR2 from the germline V gene are LGHDT and YNNKEL (reference sequence). The length of the CDR3 is 12 residues. The CDR3 bases are TGTGCCAGCAGCCACCTCCACTATGGCTACACCTTC. Protein: CASSHLHYGYTF. The whole variable domain, remainder taken from reference TRBV3-1 and TRBJ1-2, is DTAVSQTPKYLVTQMGNDKSIKCEQNLGHDTMYWYKQDSKKFLKIMFSYNNKELIINETVPNRFSPKSPDKAHLNLHINSLELGDSAVYFCASSHLHYGYTFGSGTRLTVV.

V usage is TRBV30 and J usage is TRBJ1-4; D gene uncertain. The CDR3 has 15 residues. CDR1 and CDR2 from the germline V gene are GTSNPN and SVGIG (reference sequence). Trimming took 0 bases from V and 0 from J, leaving 8 bases between them. CDR3 in DNA: TGTGCCTGGAGTGTACGGGTCACAACTAATGAAAAACTGTTTTTT. It specifies CAWSVRVTTNEKLFF.

The rearrangement joins TRBV12-3 or TRBV12-4 to TRBJ2-4, with D possibly TRBD1 on 5 matching bases. V was cut by 2 bases and J by 0 bases, with 11 bases left in between. The CDR3 is made up of 16 amino acids. In nucleotides, the CDR3 is TGTGCCAGCAGTTTATTCGGCAGGGTAGCCAAAAACATTCAGTACTTC. Amino acids: CASSLFGRVAKNIQYF.

Comments on this clonotype: A much larger clone lies a single base off, so this may be a read error. V gene TRBV4-1 combines with J gene TRBJ1-5; D remains unclear. The CDR3 totals 14 residues. CDR1 and CDR2 from the germline V gene are MGHRA and YSYEKL. Trimming shortened V by 0 bases and J by 5 bases, and 8 bases separated the two germline ends. CDR3 DNA: TGCGCCAGCAGCCAAGATCTAGGATATCAGCCCCAGCATTTT. This translates into CASSQDLGYQPQHF.

The chain joins TRBV6-1 to TRBJ2-2, with 10 bases fitting TRBD1. Germline V gene data show CDR1 as MNHNS and CDR2 as SASEGT. The CDR3 totals 17 residues. V was clipped by 6 bases and J by 6 bases; unmatched bases: 13. CDR3 bases: TGTGCCAGCAGCAAGGGACAGGGGATTAATATCGCCGGGGAGCTGTTTTTT. Translation: CASSKGQGINIAGELFF.

This sequence joins TRBV15 and TRBJ1-1; D unresolved. V lost 1 base and J 0 bases, leaving 15 bases between the germline ends. Germline CDR1 LNHNV, CDR2 YYDKDF (reference sequence). This CDR3 has 17 residues. The CDR3 DNA reads as TGTGCCACCAGCAGAGGAGCTTACCAGCCTTTGAACACTGAAGCTTTCTTT. Encoded protein: CATSRGAYQPLNTEAFF.

This chain joins TRBV4-1 and TRBJ2-7, with 10 bases aligning to TRBD2. Germline values: CDR1 MGHRA, CDR2 YSYEKL. With V trimmed by 5 bases and J by 7 bases, 14 bases remained unmatched. This CDR3 has 16 amino acids. The CDR3 nucleotides read TGCGCCAGCAGCGGGAGTCTAGCGGGGGCGCAGGTGGAGCAGTACTTC. It encodes CASSGSLAGAQVEQYF.

This clonotype came up a few times. The chain joins TRBV6-2 or TRBV6-3 to TRBJ1-2; D unclear. Trimming removed 7 bases at V and 8 bases at J, with 14 bases between. The CDR3 has 12 amino acids. CDR1 is MNHEY, CDR2 SVGEGT, per germline. DNA for the CDR3: TGTGCCAGCACCCTAGGGTTTCGCGGCTACACCTTC. Translating it yields CASTLGFRGYTF.

The gene calls are TRBV11-2 and TRBJ2-3; weak D call: TRBD2 (6 bases). CDR1 and CDR2 from the germline V gene are SGHAT and FQNNGV. The CDR3 has 20 amino acids. V lost 4 bases and J 4 bases, leaving 30 bases between the germline ends. As DNA, the CDR3 is TGTGCCAGCAGCTCCCTCCTTGGCCGGCGGGATCCATCCACGCCAGATACGCAGTATTTT. It yields the protein CASSSLLGRRDPSTPDTQYF.

This clonotype was seen only a few times. The chain joins TRBV6-4 to TRBJ2-1, with 11 nucleotides matching TRBD2. The CDR3 spans 15 residues. Germline V lookup: CDR1 MRHNA, CDR2 SNTAGT. J gave up 7 bases and V 6 bases, and 8 bases lay outside the gene matches. CDR3 in DNA: TGTGCCAGCAGCTACGGGACTAGCGGACTAAATGAGCAGTTCTTC. Its translation: CASSYGTSGLNEQFF.

The chain has TRBV12-3 or TRBV12-4 and TRBJ2-2, with D uncertain. Deletions cut 1 base from V and 2 bases from J, with 8 bases between. The CDR3 extends over 15 amino acids. The CDR3 DNA is TGTGCCAGCAGTTTAGTCAGAGTCAACACCGGGGAGCTGTTTTTT. Encoded protein: CASSLVRVNTGELFF.

V usage is TRBV10-1 and J usage is TRBJ2-5; D remains ambiguous. The CDR3 has 13 residues. V lost 4 bases, J lost 2 bases, and 8 bases lay in between. Germline lookup yields CDR1 WNHNN and CDR2 SYGVQD (reference sequence). The CDR3 is CASSASMQETQYF. The DNA for the CDR3 is TGCGCCAGCAGTGCTAGTATGCAAGAGACCCAGTACTTC.

The chain uses TRBV30 and TRBJ1-1; D is possibly TRBD1 (5 bases). The CDR3 totals 14 residues. From germline, CDR1 is GTSNPN and CDR2 SVGIG (reference sequence). V gave up 4 bases and J gave up 1 base, with 13 bases separating them. CDR3 protein: CAWNPLGENTEAFF. CDR3 nucleotides: TGTGCCTGGAATCCCCTGGGGGAGAACACTGAAGCTTTCTTT. Using reference TRBV30 and TRBJ1-1 for the parts outside the CDR3, the full variable domain is SQTIHQWPATLVQPVGSPLSLECTVEGTSNPNLYWYRQAAGRGLQLLFYSVGIGQISSEVPQNLSASRPQDRQFILSSKKLLLSDSGFYLCAWNPLGENTEAFFGQGTRLTVV.

This clonotype was detected a few times. The rearrangement joins TRBV4-1 to TRBJ2-1; D unresolved. There are 12 residues in the CDR3. CDR1 is MGHRA, CDR2 YSYEKL, per germline. Trimming removed 3 bases from V and 15 bases from J, with 15 bases in between. The CDR3 sequence is CASSQNLERTFF. DNA of the CDR3: TGCGCCAGCAGCCAGAACTTAGAGAGGACGTTCTTC.

The V and J genes are TRBV29-1 and TRBJ1-1, with a tentative D call TRBD1 (5 bases). The CDR3 spans 16 residues. The V end was cut by 3 bases, the J end by 9 bases, with 26 bases between. The germline gives CDR1 SQVTM, CDR2 ANQGSEA. The CDR3 nucleotides read TGCAGCGTTGAGTACCAAGCAACAGGTCAGACCTGGAAAGCTTTCTTT. It codes for CSVEYQATGQTWKAFF.

This clonotype was counted at least ten times. The gene calls are TRBV6-4 and TRBJ2-3, with a tentative D call TRBD1 (5 bases). This CDR3 contains 14 residues. V was pared by 3 bases and J by 10 bases, with 17 bases between. CDR1 and CDR2 (germline): MRHNA, SNTAGT. The CDR3 loop reads CASSDQGSSDPQYF. The CDR3 nucleotides are TGTGCCAGCAGTGATCAGGGCTCTTCTGATCCGCAGTATTTT.

The chain links TRBV10-3 to TRBJ2-4; D gene uncertain. TRBJ2-7 matches the DNA end more closely, so the J call is doubtful. CDR3 length: 13 residues. The germline V gene encodes CDR1 ENHRY and CDR2 SYGVKD. The CDR3 loop reads CATSKGTDHEQYF. In DNA, the CDR3 is TGTGCCACCTCAAAAGGAACAGACCACGAGCAGTACTTC.